A single sample gave rise to the 27 T cell receptor beta chains below, sequenced in a study of blood T cell repertoires in COVID-19. Produced via immunoSEQ multiplex PCR; TCRdb's table is partial and in-frame only. The table shows some 260,000 clones, with around 90% occurring only once. The sample consisted of peripheral blood. The receptors derive from a woman younger than 45 with acute or convalescent COVID-19.

The V and J genes are TRBV11-2 and TRBJ2-4; 8 bases map to TRBD2. J gave up 1 base and V 4 bases, and 6 bases lay outside the gene matches. Germline lookup yields CDR1 SGHAT and CDR2 FQNNGV. The CDR3 sequence is 16 residues long. The CDR3 DNA reads TGTGCCAGCAGCTCCCGGGGGGGATGGGCCAAAAACATTCAGTACTTC. Residues: CASSSRGGWAKNIQYF.

V usage is TRBV19 and J usage is TRBJ1-6, with D possibly being TRBD1 (5 bases). CDR1 and CDR2 (germline): LNHDA, SQIVND (reference sequence). The CDR3 contains 17 residues. Trimming stripped 3 bases from V and 7 bases from J, with 19 bases between. The CDR3 sequence: CASSMGLRGEHNSPLHF. CDR3 nucleotides: TGTGCCAGTAGTATGGGACTTCGAGGGGAGCACAATTCACCCCTCCACTTT.

The chain uses TRBV30 and TRBJ2-3; weak D call: TRBD1 (6 bases). V was shortened by 0 bases and J by 6 bases, with 13 bases between the two germline ends. Per the germline V gene, CDR1 is GTSNPN and CDR2 is SVGIG (reference sequence). CDR3 length: 14 residues. Written as DNA, the CDR3 is TGTGCCTGGAGTGTACAAGGGGGTAGGGATACGCAGTATTTT. This gives the protein CAWSVQGGRDTQYF.

This sequence joins TRBV11-2 and TRBJ1-1; the match to TRBD1 covers 8 bases. The CDR3 is 15 residues long. Germline V gives CDR1 SGHAT, CDR2 FQNNGV. The V segment lost 5 bases and the J segment 0 bases; nucleotides outside the gene matches: 5. The CDR3 protein is CASSTRTGLNTEAFF. The CDR3 DNA is TGTGCCAGCAGCACAAGGACAGGGTTGAACACTGAAGCTTTCTTT. Filled out from reference TRBV11-2 and TRBJ1-1, the complete variable domain reads EAGVAQSPRYKIIEKRQSVAFWCNPISGHATLYWYQQILGQGPKLLIQFQNNGVVDDSQLPKDRFSAERLKGVDSTLKIQPAKLEDSAVYLCASSTRTGLNTEAFFGQGTRLTVV.

The chain is built from TRBV14 and TRBJ2-7, with TRBD1 matching over 10 bases. Per germline, CDR1 SGHDN and CDR2 FVKESK. This CDR3 region has 15 residues. The V and J ends lost 4 bases and 5 bases, in that order; junction bases with no gene match: 8. CDR3 sequence: CASSRQGAGMDEQYF. DNA for the CDR3: TGTGCCAGCAGCCGACAGGGGGCTGGGATGGACGAGCAGTACTTC.

On this clone: This specimen includes other DNA sequences encoding the same CDR3. V gene TRBV11-2 combines with J gene TRBJ2-2, with 10 bases aligning to TRBD2. Trimming at V came to 5 bases and at J to 4 bases, leaving 7 bases not matched to a gene. The germline V gene has CDR1 SGHAT and CDR2 FQNNGV. This CDR3 comprises 16 residues. In DNA form, the CDR3 reads TGTGCCAGCAGCCTCAGGACTAGCGGTAGCACCGGGGAGCTGTTTTTT. It specifies CASSLRTSGSTGELFF.

The CDR3 loop reads CASSQGPGQPNYGYTF. CDR3 bases: TGCGCCAGCAGCCAAGGTCCGGGACAGCCTAACTATGGCTACACCTTC. The chain combines TRBV4-3 with TRBJ1-2; 7 bases are a match to TRBD1. V lost 1 base and J lost 0; bases outside the gene matches: 5. The CDR3 spans 16 residues. Germline CDR1 is LGHNA and CDR2 is YSLEER.

The table lists this clone with a few counts. The chain joins TRBV6-5 to TRBJ2-1; a possible D gene is TRBD1 (5 bases). The CDR3 is 15 residues long. Trimming took off 6 bases at V and 0 bases at J, with 12 bases between the two ends. From germline, CDR1 is MNHEY and CDR2 SVGAGI. Written as DNA, the CDR3 is TGTGCCAGCAGCCGCCTAGGGGTCTCCTACAATGAGCAGTTCTTC. This codes for CASSRLGVSYNEQFF.

The genes are TRBV18 and TRBJ2-1; 9 nucleotides match TRBD1. Germline CDR1 KGHSH, CDR2 LQKENI. V shed 1 base and J 2 bases; nucleotides not matched to a gene: 3. The CDR3 has 16 residues. CDR3 sequence (DNA): TGTGCCAGCTCACCACTGGGACAGGGCACCTACAATGAGCAGTTCTTC. Protein product: CASSPLGQGTYNEQFF.

The chain is built from TRBV19 and TRBJ2-1, with 13 bases matching TRBD2. Trimming removed 5 bases from V and 8 bases from J; junction bases left unmatched: 9. The CDR3 covers 16 residues. Germline V gene data show CDR1 as LNHDA and CDR2 as SQIVND (reference sequence). This chain's CDR3 is CASSPRTSGSFYEQFF. Written as DNA, the CDR3 is TGTGCCAGTAGTCCGCGGACTAGCGGGAGTTTTTATGAGCAGTTCTTC.

A single count supports this clone. The chain carries TRBV18 and TRBJ2-1; 9 nucleotides agree with TRBD2. With 2 bases clipped from V and 3 bases from J, the junction kept 8 bases outside the gene matches. Germline lookup yields CDR1 KGHSH and CDR2 LQKENI. This CDR3 has 17 amino acids. CDR3 protein: CASSPFGTSSFYNEQFF. The DNA for the CDR3 is TGTGCCAGCTCACCATTCGGGACTAGCTCTTTCTACAATGAGCAGTTCTTC.

The chain recombines TRBV27 with TRBJ2-7, with TRBD2 identical over 8 bases. V shed 7 bases and J 0 bases; nucleotides not matched to a gene: 5. The CDR3 contains 14 residues. The germline gives CDR1 MNHEY, CDR2 SMNVEV (reference sequence). CDR3 protein: CASTYSGNSYEQYF. The CDR3 nucleotides are TGTGCCAGCACCTATAGCGGGAACTCCTACGAGCAGTACTTC.

The chain employs TRBV7-2 and TRBJ2-1; 7 bases map to TRBD2. The V and J ends lost 0 bases and 4 bases, in that order; junction bases with no gene match: 12. Germline CDR1 reads SGHTA; CDR2 reads FQGNSA. This CDR3 is 18 amino acids long. CDR3 loop: CASSLAGGRGGEYNEQFF. CDR3 nucleotide sequence: TGTGCCAGCAGCTTAGCTGGCGGGAGAGGCGGGGAATACAATGAGCAGTTCTTC.

CDR3 protein: CASSWTGLNEQFF. The CDR3 nucleotides read TGTGCCAGCAGCTGGACAGGGCTCAATGAGCAGTTCTTC. The chain employs TRBV6-2 or TRBV6-3 and TRBJ2-1, with TRBD1 matching 8 bases. Germline-derived CDR1 and CDR2 are MNHEY and SVGEGT. The CDR3 consists of 13 residues. V was pared by 6 bases and J by 6 bases, with 4 bases of the junction left unmatched.

CDR3 nucleotide sequence: TGTGCCAGCAGCCAAGAGGATGGTAGCAAAACCGGGGAGCTGTTTTTT. Its translation is CASSQEDGSKTGELFF. This chain uses TRBV4-2 with TRBJ2-2; D ambiguous. Trimming stripped 0 bases from V and 5 bases from J, with 13 bases between. The germline gives CDR1 LGHNA, CDR2 YNFKEQ. This CDR3 is built from 16 residues.

The chain carries TRBV4-2 and TRBJ2-7; 11 bases are shared with TRBD2. This CDR3 spans 15 amino acids. Germline assignment: CDR1 LGHNA and CDR2 YNFKEQ. The V gene end was trimmed by 4 bases and the J gene end by 3 bases; junction bases not matched to a gene: 5. CDR3 residues: CASSPGTSGNYEQYF. In DNA form, the CDR3 reads TGTGCCAGCAGCCCCGGGACTAGCGGAAACTACGAGCAGTACTTC.

This sequence joins TRBV11-2 and TRBJ2-1; 16 bases line up with TRBD2. V lost 1 base to trimming and J lost 3 bases; unmatched junction nucleotides: 3. Germline loops: CDR1 SGHAT, CDR2 FQNNGV. The length of the CDR3 is 18 residues. CDR3 protein: CASSLAGLAGGFYNEQFF. DNA of the CDR3: TGTGCCAGCAGCTTAGCGGGACTAGCGGGAGGGTTCTACAATGAGCAGTTCTTC.

The CDR3 region has the DNA TGTGCCACCAGCCTGGACAGGGGCACTGAAGCTTTCTTT. Encoded protein: CATSLDRGTEAFF. V usage is TRBV24-1 and J usage is TRBJ1-1; 9 positions agree with TRBD1. Germline V lookup: CDR1 KGHDR, CDR2 SFDVKD. CDR3 size: 13 residues. V was pared by 7 bases and J by 4 bases, with 3 bases of the junction left unmatched.

The rearrangement links TRBV9 to TRBJ2-7; the match to TRBD2 covers 7 bases. The germline CDR1 and CDR2 sequences are SGDLS and YYNGEE. The J segment lost 6 bases and the V segment lost 4 bases, leaving 7 bases of the junction unmatched. This CDR3 spans 13 amino acids. The CDR3 reads CASSPSTGGEQYF. CDR3 DNA: TGTGCCAGCAGCCCCTCAACGGGGGGCGAGCAGTACTTC.

CDR3 loop: CASSYLGTRGETQYF. In nucleotides, the CDR3 is TGTGCCAGCAGTTACCTCGGGACTAGAGGAGAGACCCAGTACTTC. The genes are TRBV6-5 and TRBJ2-5; 8 bases align to TRBD2. The V segment lost 2 bases and the J segment 4 bases; nucleotides outside the gene matches: 6. The germline CDR1 and CDR2 sequences are MNHEY and SVGAGI. The CDR3 runs to 15 residues.

The chain combines TRBV7-8 with TRBJ2-1, with a tentative D call TRBD2 (6 bases). Germline CDR1 SGHVS, CDR2 FQNEAQ. The CDR3 is 16 residues long. Trimming took 1 base from V and 4 from J, leaving 14 bases between them. CDR3 DNA: TGTGCCAGCAGCTTAGTAGCGGAAGTGGGTTACAATGAGCAGTTCTTC. Translating gives CASSLVAEVGYNEQFF.

The chain is built from TRBV5-1 and TRBJ2-3, with 8 bases lining up with TRBD2. Losses at the gene ends were 8 bases for V and 3 bases for J; bases not matched to a gene: 8. The germline gives CDR1 SGHRS, CDR2 YFSETQ. There are 14 residues in the CDR3. The CDR3 protein is CASNLAGRTDTQYF. The DNA for the CDR3 is TGCGCCAGTAACTTAGCGGGAAGAACAGATACGCAGTATTTT.

The rearrangement uses TRBV5-4 and TRBJ2-3; 14 nucleotides align to TRBD2. CDR3 length: 18 amino acids. Germline V gene sequence: CDR1 SGHNT, CDR2 YYREEE (reference sequence). V shed 4 bases and J 3 bases; nucleotides not matched to a gene: 10. The CDR3 is CASSPGLAGGWWTDTQYF. Here the CDR3 DNA reads TGTGCCAGCAGCCCTGGACTAGCGGGAGGATGGTGGACAGATACGCAGTATTTT. The complete variable domain, with remaining parts taken from reference TRBV5-4 and TRBJ2-3, reads ETGVTQSPTHLIKTRGQQVTLRCSSQSGHNTVSWYQQALGQGPQFIFQYYREEENGRGNFPPRFSGLQFPNYSSELNVNALELDDSALYLCASSPGLAGGWWTDTQYFGPGTRLTVL.

Note on this clone: Other DNA sequences in the sample encode the same CDR3. The gene calls are TRBV6-2 or TRBV6-3 and TRBJ2-7; D is ambiguous. Trimming took off 5 bases at V and 2 bases at J, with 4 bases between the two ends. Germline CDR1 MNHEY, CDR2 SVGEGT. The CDR3 loop spans 11 amino acids. Here the CDR3 reads CASSNTYEQYF. The CDR3 DNA follows: TGTGCCAGCAGTAATACCTACGAGCAGTACTTC.

The chain joins TRBV30 to TRBJ2-5; D might be TRBD1 (5 bases). Per the germline V gene, CDR1 is GTSNPN and CDR2 is SVGIG (reference sequence). Trimming left V 3 bases short and J 5 bases short, with 7 bases between. The CDR3 is 11 amino acids. The CDR3 DNA is TGTGCCTGGAGGGGGCTGGAGACCCAGTACTTC. Translated: CAWRGLETQYF.

This clone was seen a handful of times. V usage is TRBV30 and J usage is TRBJ2-1, with 12 nucleotides matching TRBD2. V was clipped by 3 bases and J by 11 bases; unmatched bases: 5. The V gene's germline CDR1 is GTSNPN and CDR2 SVGIG (reference sequence). This CDR3 spans 13 amino acids. The CDR3 here is CAWSLAGGPKQFF. In DNA, the CDR3 is TGTGCCTGGAGCCTAGCGGGAGGGCCCAAGCAGTTCTTC. Full variable domain (remainder filled in from reference TRBV30 and TRBJ2-1): SQTIHQWPATLVQPVGSPLSLECTVEGTSNPNLYWYRQAAGRGLQLLFYSVGIGQISSEVPQNLSASRPQDRQFILSSKKLLLSDSGFYLCAWSLAGGPKQFFGPGTRLTVL.

This rearrangement joins TRBV24-1 to TRBJ2-1; 10 bases map to TRBD1. The germline gives CDR1 KGHDR, CDR2 SFDVKD. The CDR3 is made up of 14 amino acids. V lost 3 bases and J lost 7; bases outside the gene matches: 2. The CDR3, as DNA: TGTGCCACCAGTGATCCGGGACAGGGGAATGAGCAGTTCTTC. This codes for CATSDPGQGNEQFF.